This passage covers 5 T cell receptor beta chains from one sample sequenced in a study of shared clonotypes between healthy human individuals (dated by TCRdb to about 2020). Library preparation used the immunoSEQ multiplex PCR assay. In TCRdb, the immuneACCESS table is reduced to in-frame sequences with V and J assigned. These tables do not hold every clone; where another copy was compared, an unresolved V gene accounts for under half, and the others remain unexplained. For this sample there are about 2,500,000 clones; around nine tenths appear just once. Roughly 0.13% of the sample is held by the ten biggest clonotypes. Input material: naive CD4+ T cells sorted from blood. Interpreted using the paper, the cell subset or site label stands for: CD45RA+ positively selected. The receptors here all came from a man aged 18 to 29 in good health.

V usage is TRBV11-3 and J usage is TRBJ2-6, with D hard to call. With 5 bases removed from V and 0 bases from J, the gap between germline ends came to 5 bases. There are 14 residues in the CDR3. Germline values: CDR1 SGHNT, CDR2 YENEEA. CDR3: CASSLTSGANVLTF. The CDR3 nucleotides are TGTGCCAGCAGCCTAACCTCTGGGGCCAACGTCCTGACTTTC.

The chain uses TRBV7-9 and TRBJ1-1; possibly TRBD1 for D (6 bases). The germline V gene encodes CDR1 SEHNR and CDR2 FQNEAQ (reference sequence). The CDR3 extends over 15 amino acids. V lost 5 bases, J lost 5 bases, and 18 bases lay in between. CDR3 sequence reads: CASSPMGGLGTEAFF. DNA for the CDR3: TGTGCCAGCAGCCCCATGGGGGGCTTGGGGACTGAAGCTTTCTTT.

The gene calls are TRBV30 and TRBJ1-1; no firm D call. This CDR3 has 12 residues. Trimming took 2 bases from V and 5 from J, leaving 9 bases between them. Germline CDR1 reads GTSNPN; CDR2 reads SVGIG (reference sequence). The CDR3 is CAWSRRSTEAFF. For the CDR3, the DNA is TGTGCCTGGAGTAGAAGAAGTACTGAAGCTTTCTTT.

V usage is TRBV28 and J usage is TRBJ2-2; 8 bases map to TRBD1. The CDR3 consists of 14 residues. Unmatched junction bases numbered 7, after V lost 5 bases and J lost 8 bases. The germline CDR1 and CDR2 sequences are MDHEN and SYDVKM. For the CDR3, the DNA is TGTGCCAGCAGTCCGGGACAGGAGTCGGGGGAGCTGTTTTTT. Its protein is CASSPGQESGELFF.

The rearrangement joins TRBV30 to TRBJ1-2; 7 bases map to TRBD1. The CDR3 contains 13 residues. The V segment lost 2 bases and the J segment 8 bases; nucleotides outside the gene matches: 8. Germline V gene lookup returns CDR1 GTSNPN and CDR2 SVGIG (reference sequence). DNA of the CDR3: TGTGCCTGGAGTACAGGGGCGGTAAGGGGCTACACCTTC. Translation: CAWSTGAVRGYTF.